These 13 T cell receptor beta chains were all obtained from the same sample, sequenced in a study of human T cells and chemical hapten exposure. TCRdb called the RACE reads again in MiXCR, with one record for every CDR3 protein. The sample includes tens of thousands of distinct CDR3 sequences, over 8% seen only once; the top ten take 11% to 15%. As for time point: pre-sensitization, week 0. Described treatment: therapeutic diphenylcyclopropenone sensitization with weekly scalp DPC. The sample was whole blood, taken in connection with sensitization to the hapten diphenylcyclopropenone (DPC). These receptors were obtained from a woman in her 40s with alopecia areata. Some clones in this sample may be carry-over from other donors' samples.

This clonotype has at least ten counts. The CDR3 region has the DNA TGTGCCAGCAGTGAAGCGGATTATTACGAGCAGTACTTC. Its protein is CASSEADYYEQYF. The chain is built from TRBV6-1 and TRBJ2-7; no firm D call. The germline V gene encodes CDR1 MNHNS and CDR2 SASEGT. Deletions cut 0 bases from V and 4 bases from J, with 7 bases between. The CDR3 loop spans 13 amino acids.

At least ten counts were recorded for this clonotype. The chain has TRBV7-9 and TRBJ2-7; D not resolved. This CDR3 is built from 18 residues. CDR1 is SEHNR, CDR2 FQNEAQ, per germline (reference sequence). The V end was cut by 1 base, the J end by 3 bases, with 22 bases between. The CDR3: CASSLGLQKTERDYEQYF. CDR3 nucleotides: TGTGCCAGCAGCTTAGGTTTACAGAAGACCGAAAGGGACTACGAGCAGTACTTC.

This clonotype came up many times. The chain is built from TRBV10-3 and TRBJ2-7; D not resolved. This CDR3 has 12 residues. The germline gives CDR1 ENHRY, CDR2 SYGVKD. V shed 2 bases and J shed 4 bases, with 6 bases lying between them. The CDR3, as DNA: TGTGCCATCAGTGAGAACGGATACGAGCAGTACTTC. Protein: CAISENGYEQYF.

In its sample, this clonotype was seen many times. This chain joins TRBV12-3 or TRBV12-4 and TRBJ2-1; 9 nucleotides agree with TRBD1. CDR3 size: 15 residues. V lost 6 bases and J lost 3; bases outside the gene matches: 6. The CDR3 sequence: CASRDGQGFYNEQFF. The CDR3 coding sequence is TGTGCCAGCAGGGACGGACAGGGGTTCTACAATGAGCAGTTCTTC.

In this sample, this clonotype turned up many times. The chain's CDR3 is CASSLSGAGPYGYTF. The DNA of the CDR3 is TGCGCCAGCAGCTTGTCAGGCGCGGGCCCCTATGGCTACACCTTC. The V call is TRBV5-1, the J call TRBJ1-2; D gene unclear. The CDR3 runs 15 residues. Trimming took off 1 base at V and 4 bases at J, with 14 bases between the two ends. Germline V gives CDR1 SGHRS, CDR2 YFSETQ.

The chain links TRBV5-1 to TRBJ2-1; 8 bases agree with TRBD2. Germline values: CDR1 SGHRS, CDR2 YFSETQ. This CDR3 is 16 amino acids long. V gave up 4 bases and J gave up 3 bases; unmatched junction bases: 9. CDR3 region: CASSTLRGGRYNEQFF. In DNA form, the CDR3 reads TGCGCCAGCAGCACTTTACGGGGGGGCCGCTACAATGAGCAGTTCTTC.

Many counts were recorded for this clonotype. The chain combines TRBV14 with TRBJ2-3; unclear D gene. The CDR3 has 16 residues. Trimming stripped 1 base from V and 0 bases from J, with 11 bases between. Germline V gene sequence: CDR1 SGHDN, CDR2 FVKESK. The CDR3 here is CASSQVGYESTDTQYF. CDR3 coding DNA: TGTGCCAGCAGCCAAGTGGGCTATGAAAGCACAGATACGCAGTATTTT.

This clonotype was picked up many times. This chain connects TRBV29-1 to TRBJ1-1, with D unclear. Trimming pared 6 bases from V and 1 base from J, leaving 6 bases between. Per germline, CDR1 SQVTM and CDR2 ANQGSEA. CDR3 length equals 11 residues. DNA of the CDR3: TGCAGCGTGACACCGAACACTGAAGCTTTCTTT. It translates to CSVTPNTEAFF.

J is TRBJ2-3 and V is TRBV9; weak D call: TRBD2 (6 bases). There are 16 residues in the CDR3. Trimming took 0 bases from V and 2 from J, leaving 13 bases between them. Germline V gene lookup returns CDR1 SGDLS and CDR2 YYNGEE. Here the CDR3 DNA reads TGTGCCAGCAGCGTAGGCGTAGCGGCTTTCACAGATACGCAGTATTTT. The encoded protein is CASSVGVAAFTDTQYF.

This clonotype came up many times. V usage is TRBV9 and J usage is TRBJ1-5; D is undetermined. The germline V and J ends were trimmed by 0 bases and 4 bases, with 14 bases remaining between them. The CDR3 is 16 residues long. Germline CDR1 and CDR2: SGDLS and YYNGEE. Here the CDR3 reads CASSVGDTLGNQPQHF. The CDR3 nucleotides are TGTGCCAGCAGCGTAGGAGACACCCTGGGGAATCAGCCCCAGCATTTT. Supplemented by reference TRBV9 and TRBJ1-5, the full variable domain reads DSGVTQTPKHLITATGQRVTLRCSPRSGDLSVYWYQQSLDQGLQFLIQYYNGEERAKGNILERFSAQQFPDLHSELNLSSLELGDSALYFCASSVGDTLGNQPQHFGDGTRLSIL.

This clonotype occurred a few times. This chain connects TRBV6-1 to TRBJ1-2; D is uncertain. Trimming took off 1 base at V and 1 base at J, with 4 bases between the two ends. Germline values: CDR1 MNHNS, CDR2 SASEGT. CDR3 size: 13 residues. CDR3 sequence (DNA): TGTGCCAGCAGTGAAGGCAGTAACTATGGCTACACCTTC. Translation gives CASSEGSNYGYTF.

This clonotype was seen ten or more times. The J gene is TRBJ1-5, the V gene TRBV30; D not resolved. Germline lookup yields CDR1 GTSNPN and CDR2 SVGIG (reference sequence). The CDR3 extends over 14 amino acids. V was trimmed by 0 bases and J by 1 base, leaving 7 bases between them. In DNA form, the CDR3 reads TGTGCCTGGAGTGTAGAGGGAAGCAATCAGCCCCAGCATTTT. This translates into CAWSVEGSNQPQHF.

This clonotype was recorded at least ten times. J is TRBJ2-5 and V is TRBV29-1; either TRBD1 or TRBD2 may fit D (5 bases each). Trimming stripped 7 bases from V and 6 bases from J, with 21 bases between. Germline loops: CDR1 SQVTM, CDR2 ANQGSEA. The CDR3 is 14 residues long. The CDR3: CSAGDPRMGKTQYF. The CDR3 bases are TGCAGCGCCGGGGACCCTCGAATGGGAAAGACCCAGTACTTC.